These 32 T cell receptor beta chains were all obtained from the same sample, sequenced in a study of T cell responses to AZD1222 COVID-19 vaccine. The protocol was immunoSEQ multiplex PCR, while the TCRdb copy is restricted to in-frame clones and leaves out a portion. The sample holds approximately 150,000 clones, approximately 94% seen once. The sequencing used peripheral blood, collected on day 0 of AZD1222 vaccination. The receptors were sampled from an adult in good health.

The J gene is TRBJ1-4, the V gene TRBV6-5; TRBD1 might be the D (6 bases). Germline CDR1 MNHEY, CDR2 SVGAGI. This CDR3 has 13 amino acids. The V and J ends lost 5 bases and 8 bases respectively, with 12 bases between them. CDR3 loop: CASSIGGREKLFF. CDR3 sequence (DNA): TGTGCCAGCAGTATCGGGGGGCGGGAAAAACTGTTTTTT.

The chain uses TRBV6-2 or TRBV6-3 and TRBJ1-6, with unresolved D. This CDR3 spans 15 amino acids. Germline values: CDR1 MNHEY, CDR2 SVGEGT. V was shortened by 2 bases and J by 3 bases, with 8 bases between the two germline ends. DNA for the CDR3: TGTGCCAGCAGTTACGGGGAATACTATAATTCACCCCTCCACTTT. It is translated as CASSYGEYYNSPLHF.

As regards this clone: Relative to the germline gene, one junction end is altered; a read error may explain this. V gene TRBV7-7 combines with J gene TRBJ2-2; 9 bases align to TRBD1. In germline, CDR1 is SSHAT, CDR2 FNYEAQ (reference sequence). The CDR3 length is 19 residues. CDR3 amino acids: CASSLGPFPTGGESGELFF. CDR3 bases: TGTGCTAGCAGCTTAGGACCCTTCCCGACAGGGGGGGAGAGCGGGGAGCTGTTTTTT.

The J gene is TRBJ1-4, the V gene TRBV4-2; tentatively, D is TRBD1 (6 bases). CDR3 length: 15 residues. The V end was cut by 2 bases, the J end by 8 bases, with 15 bases between. CDR1 and CDR2 (germline): LGHNA, YNFKEQ. The CDR3 coding sequence is TGTGCCAGCAGCCAACACCAGGGGCGCATAGAAAAACTGTTTTTT. Translating gives CASSQHQGRIEKLFF.

The chain employs TRBV5-4 and TRBJ2-5; 8 positions agree with TRBD2. Looked up from germline, CDR1 is SGHNT and CDR2 is YYREEE (reference sequence). This CDR3 has 15 amino acids. Trimming cost V 0 bases and J 5 bases; bases outside gene matches: 6. The CDR3 sequence: CASSLAGLVGETQYF. The CDR3 DNA reads as TGTGCCAGCAGCTTGGCGGGACTAGTCGGCGAGACCCAGTACTTC.

The V and J genes are TRBV3-1 (or the pseudogene TRBV3-2) and TRBJ2-7, with TRBD2 matching 8 bases. Germline CDR1 and CDR2: LGHDT and YNNKEL (reference sequence). The V gene end was trimmed by 1 base and the J gene end by 4 bases; junction bases not matched to a gene: 12. The length of the CDR3 is 17 residues. The CDR3 DNA reads as TGTGCCAGCAGCCAAGCCGGGGCTATAGCGGGAAGGTACGAGCAGTACTTC. This codes for CASSQAGAIAGRYEQYF.

J is TRBJ2-7 and V is TRBV18; 7 bases are a match to TRBD1. V was clipped by 5 bases and J by 1 base; unmatched bases: 14. Germline CDR1 and CDR2: KGHSH and LQKENI. CDR3 length equals 17 residues. DNA for the CDR3: TGTGCCAGCTCAAAATCTAAGCCGGGACAGCTGTCCTACGAGCAGTACTTC. This sequence encodes CASSKSKPGQLSYEQYF.

The J gene is TRBJ2-5, the V gene TRBV9, with 11 positions matching TRBD1. The CDR3 extends over 15 amino acids. Looked up from germline, CDR1 is SGDLS and CDR2 is YYNGEE. With V trimmed by 3 bases and J by 3 bases, 4 bases remained unmatched. This CDR3 is CASSGLGQGEETQYF. The CDR3 DNA is TGTGCCAGCAGCGGCTTGGGACAGGGGGAAGAGACCCAGTACTTC.

This clone appeared a few times. The chain couples TRBV30 to TRBJ2-1; D remains unclear. With 7 bases removed from V and 6 bases from J, the gap between germline ends came to 16 bases. Germline V gives CDR1 GTSNPN, CDR2 SVGIG (reference sequence). The CDR3 runs to 13 residues. The CDR3: CAFKRVVGNEQFF. CDR3 sequence (DNA): TGTGCCTTCAAGCGAGTGGTGGGCAATGAGCAGTTCTTC.

The chain links TRBV27 to TRBJ1-3; D is uncertain. Germline V gene data show CDR1 as MNHEY and CDR2 as SMNVEV (reference sequence). The CDR3 loop spans 12 amino acids. The V end was cut by 8 bases, the J end by 2 bases, with 7 bases between. The CDR3 bases are TGTGCCAGCGGTCCCGCTGGAAACACCATATATTTT. Protein sequence: CASGPAGNTIYF.

This chain uses TRBV5-1 with TRBJ1-4; D gene unclear. The CDR3 contains 15 residues. Germline CDR1 and CDR2: SGHRS and YFSETQ. Between the trimmed V and J ends, which lost 6 bases and 0 bases, there was a span of 12 bases. CDR3 loop: CASKADEATNEKLFF. DNA for the CDR3: TGCGCCAGCAAGGCTGATGAAGCAACTAATGAAAAACTGTTTTTT.

The V and J genes are TRBV5-6 and TRBJ1-1, with 7 bases lining up with TRBD1. J gave up 4 bases and V 0 bases, and 3 bases lay outside the gene matches. CDR1 and CDR2 from the germline V gene are SGHDT and YYEEEE. This CDR3 region has 14 residues. This chain's CDR3 is CASSLGRGTTEAFF. The CDR3 DNA reads as TGTGCCAGCAGCTTGGGCAGGGGGACCACTGAAGCTTTCTTT.

The chain links TRBV7-2 to TRBJ2-5, with D unresolved. Germline-derived CDR1 and CDR2 are SGHTA and FQGNSA. V was trimmed by 2 bases and J by 4 bases, leaving 5 bases between them. The CDR3 covers 12 residues. The CDR3 DNA sequence: TGTGCCAGCAGCTTAAGCAGAGAGACCCAGTACTTC. This codes for CASSLSRETQYF.

This sequence joins TRBV5-1 and TRBJ2-7; 8 bases align to TRBD1. V lost 2 bases and J lost 2; bases outside the gene matches: 12. CDR1 SGHRS and CDR2 YFSETQ come from the germline V gene. This CDR3 is built from 17 residues. The CDR3 DNA follows: TGCGCCAGCAGCTTAGAGCCAGGGGGCCTAAGGGCCTACGAGCAGTACTTC. Residues: CASSLEPGGLRAYEQYF.

This chain connects TRBV19 to TRBJ1-4; D is unresolved. Germline loops: CDR1 LNHDA, CDR2 SQIVND (reference sequence). This CDR3 contains 11 residues. Trimming pared 3 bases from V and 7 bases from J, leaving 3 bases between. The DNA for the CDR3 is TGTGCCAGTAGTATCCGTGAAAAACTGTTTTTT. Translation gives CASSIREKLFF.

The chain is built from TRBV4-1 and TRBJ2-7; no reliable D call. Germline assignment: CDR1 MGHRA and CDR2 YSYEKL. The CDR3 is made up of 15 amino acids. The V end lost 0 bases, the J end lost 2 bases, and 11 bases lay between the germline ends. CDR3 in amino acids: CASSQDIATTYEQYF. The CDR3 DNA reads TGCGCCAGCAGCCAAGACATAGCAACTACCTACGAGCAGTACTTC.

As DNA, the CDR3 is TGTGCCTGGATTACAATGGGGGCGGGGAACACTGAAGCTTTCTTT. It is translated as CAWITMGAGNTEAFF. This chain joins TRBV30 and TRBJ1-1, with a possible D match to TRBD1 (6 bases). CDR3 length: 15 residues. Trimming left V 4 bases short and J 1 base short, with 16 bases between. Germline V gives CDR1 GTSNPN, CDR2 SVGIG (reference sequence).

This chain connects TRBV5-6 to TRBJ2-7, with 9 bases fitting TRBD1. With 0 bases clipped from V and 3 bases from J, the junction kept 1 base outside the gene matches. This CDR3 is built from 14 residues. In germline, CDR1 is SGHDT, CDR2 YYEEEE. CDR3 in amino acids: CASSLGTGVYEQYF. Written as DNA, the CDR3 is TGTGCCAGCAGCTTGGGGACAGGGGTCTACGAGCAGTACTTC.

In its sample, this clone was seen once. J is TRBJ2-7 and V is TRBV5-4; the D gene is possibly TRBD1 (5 bases). The germline V gene encodes CDR1 SGHNT and CDR2 YYREEE (reference sequence). Trimming left V 0 bases short and J 7 bases short, with 11 bases between. This CDR3 comprises 13 residues. CDR3 region: CASSLVQVGEQYF. CDR3 bases: TGTGCCAGCAGCTTGGTACAGGTGGGGGAGCAGTACTTC.

This sequence joins TRBV9 and TRBJ2-1; perhaps D is TRBD1 or TRBD2 (6 bases each). The CDR3 is 16 amino acids. With 0 bases removed from V and 6 bases from J, the gap between germline ends came to 16 bases. CDR1 and CDR2 (germline): SGDLS, YYNGEE. Written as DNA, the CDR3 is TGTGCCAGCAGCGTAGGACCACGGGGGCCGGGCAATGAGCAGTTCTTC. Its translation is CASSVGPRGPGNEQFF.

V and J are TRBV7-2 and TRBJ1-5; no clear D gene. The germline V and J ends were trimmed by 1 base and 5 bases, with 9 bases remaining between them. The germline gives CDR1 SGHTA, CDR2 FQGNSA. The CDR3 loop spans 14 amino acids. CDR3 residues: CASSLEVLYQPQHF. In nucleotides, the CDR3 is TGTGCCAGCAGCTTAGAGGTCTTGTATCAGCCCCAGCATTTT.

The V gene is TRBV5-8, the J gene TRBJ2-5; 10 bases line up with TRBD2. CDR1 is SGHTS and CDR2 is YDEGEE in the germline V gene. V shed 3 bases and J 5 bases; nucleotides not matched to a gene: 10. The CDR3 has 16 amino acids. The DNA for the CDR3 is TGTGCCAGCAGCTCCTCTGGCCTAGCGGGAGCGGAGACCCAGTACTTC. Its translation: CASSSSGLAGAETQYF.

DNA of the CDR3: TGTGCCAGCAGCAACCCGACAGGTGGGACCTCTGGAAACACCATATATTTT. Its translation is CASSNPTGGTSGNTIYF. This sequence joins TRBV7-6 and TRBJ1-3; the D gene is possibly TRBD1 (6 bases). From germline, CDR1 is SGHVS and CDR2 FNYEAQ. V dropped 5 bases and J dropped 0 bases, with 17 bases sitting between them. This CDR3 has 17 residues.

This clone was detected only once. The chain carries TRBV29-1 and TRBJ2-2; 12 bases align to TRBD2. CDR1 is SQVTM, CDR2 ANQGSEA, per germline. V shed 7 bases and J 7 bases; nucleotides not matched to a gene: 7. CDR3 length: 14 amino acids. This CDR3 is CSAGTSGLGGELFF. CDR3 DNA: TGCAGCGCAGGGACTAGCGGGCTCGGCGGGGAGCTGTTTTTT.

The rearrangement links TRBV19 to TRBJ1-5; maybe TRBD1 (6 bases). With 10 bases removed from V and 7 bases from J, the gap between germline ends came to 20 bases. The CDR3 is made up of 14 amino acids. Germline V lookup: CDR1 LNHDA, CDR2 SQIVND (reference sequence). The CDR3 region has the DNA TGTGCCATCCCCGAAGGGGGGGAGAGACAGCCCCAGCATTTT. Amino acid sequence: CAIPEGGERQPQHF.

V usage is TRBV5-5 and J usage is TRBJ2-7, with 9 bases lining up with TRBD1. Germline CDR1 and CDR2: SGHKS and YYEKEE (reference sequence). V dropped 4 bases and J dropped 3; count of bases not matched to a gene: 5. The CDR3 totals 14 residues. The DNA of the CDR3 is TGTGCCAGCAGCCCGACAGGGGGAAACTACGAGCAGTACTTC. Translating it yields CASSPTGGNYEQYF.

V and J are TRBV19 and TRBJ2-7; D may be TRBD1 (7 bases). Trimming took 6 bases from V and 5 from J, leaving 17 bases between them. In germline, CDR1 is LNHDA, CDR2 SQIVND (reference sequence). The CDR3 has 14 amino acids. The CDR3 protein is CASRDGGGTHEQYF. Written as DNA, the CDR3 is TGTGCCAGTAGGGATGGAGGGGGCACCCACGAGCAGTACTTC.

V usage is TRBV29-1 and J usage is TRBJ2-7; TRBD1 aligns across 8 bases. The germline CDR1 and CDR2 sequences are SQVTM and ANQGSEA. This CDR3 is 12 amino acids long. J was trimmed by 4 bases and V by 5 bases; bases with no gene match: 4. This chain's CDR3 is CSVLGQGYEQYF. CDR3 nucleotide sequence: TGCAGCGTTCTAGGACAGGGTTACGAGCAGTACTTC.

The chain has TRBV5-1 and TRBJ2-2; 10 bases are a match to TRBD1. Unmatched junction bases numbered 3, after V lost 4 bases and J lost 3 bases. The CDR3 contains 15 residues. CDR1 is SGHRS, CDR2 YFSETQ, per germline. The CDR3 nucleotides are TGCGCCAGCAGCACCGGACAGGGGGACACCGGGGAGCTGTTTTTT. Translated: CASSTGQGDTGELFF.

The V call is TRBV4-3, the J call TRBJ1-5; D may be TRBD1 (6 bases). Deletions cut 0 bases from V and 2 bases from J, with 14 bases between. The CDR3 is 17 amino acids. The germline CDR1 and CDR2 sequences are LGHNA and YSLEER. The CDR3 spells CASSQDLQGSGNQPQHF. Written as DNA, the CDR3 is TGCGCCAGCAGCCAAGACCTACAGGGATCTGGCAATCAGCCCCAGCATTTT.

The chain is built from TRBV15 and TRBJ2-7; TRBD2 matches at 8 bases. The CDR3 runs 15 residues. V trimming: 0 bases; J trimming: 4 bases; junction bases outside the gene matches: 5. CDR1 is LNHNV and CDR2 is YYDKDF in the germline V gene (reference sequence). The CDR3: CATSRDRGGRYEQYF. DNA of the CDR3: TGTGCCACCAGCAGAGATCGAGGCGGGAGGTACGAGCAGTACTTC.

The V and J genes are TRBV27 and TRBJ2-2; the D is unclear. Germline CDR1 reads MNHEY; CDR2 reads SMNVEV (reference sequence). This CDR3 is 13 amino acids long. Deletions cut 3 bases from V and 6 bases from J, with 8 bases between. CDR3 loop: CASSFGWAGELFF. For the CDR3, the DNA is TGTGCCAGCAGTTTCGGGTGGGCCGGGGAGCTGTTTTTT.